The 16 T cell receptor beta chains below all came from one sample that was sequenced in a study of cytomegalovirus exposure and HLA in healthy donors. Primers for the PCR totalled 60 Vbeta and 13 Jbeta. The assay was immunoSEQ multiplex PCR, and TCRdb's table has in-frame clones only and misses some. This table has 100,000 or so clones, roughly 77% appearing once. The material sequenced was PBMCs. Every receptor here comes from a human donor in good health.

For the CDR3, the DNA is TGTGCCAGCAGCTCCCAATCGACAATCACAGATACGCAGTATTTT. The encoded protein is CASSSQSTITDTQYF. The chain carries TRBV7-2 and TRBJ2-3, with unresolved D. Germline CDR1 is SGHTA and CDR2 is FQGNSA. V was cut by 4 bases and J by 2 bases, with 13 bases left in between. The CDR3 contains 15 residues. Supplemented by reference TRBV7-2 and TRBJ2-3, the full variable domain reads GAGVSQSPSNKVTEKGKDVELRCDPISGHTALYWYRQSLGQGLEFLIYFQGNSAPDKSGLPSDRFSAERTGGSVSTLTIQRTQQEDSAVYLCASSSQSTITDTQYFGPGTRLTVL.

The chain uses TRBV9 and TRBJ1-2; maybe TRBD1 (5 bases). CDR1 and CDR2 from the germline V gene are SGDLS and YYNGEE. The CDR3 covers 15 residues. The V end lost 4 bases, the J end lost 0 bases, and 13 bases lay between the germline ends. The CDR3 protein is CASSLGGVSNYGYTF. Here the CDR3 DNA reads TGTGCCAGCAGCTTGGGGGGGGTGTCTAACTATGGCTACACCTTC.

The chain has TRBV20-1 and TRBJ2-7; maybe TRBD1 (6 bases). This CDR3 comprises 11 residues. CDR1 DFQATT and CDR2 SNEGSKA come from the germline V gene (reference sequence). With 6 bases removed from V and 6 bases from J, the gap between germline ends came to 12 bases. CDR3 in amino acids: CSAQDRFEQYF. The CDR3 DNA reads TGCAGTGCCCAAGACAGGTTCGAGCAGTACTTC.

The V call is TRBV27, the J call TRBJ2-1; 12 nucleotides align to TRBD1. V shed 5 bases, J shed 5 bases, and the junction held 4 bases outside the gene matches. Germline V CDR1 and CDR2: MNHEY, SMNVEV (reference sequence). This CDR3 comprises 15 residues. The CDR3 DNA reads TGTGCCAGCAGTCTGGGACAGGGGGCTGACAATGAGCAGTTCTTC. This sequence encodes CASSLGQGADNEQFF.

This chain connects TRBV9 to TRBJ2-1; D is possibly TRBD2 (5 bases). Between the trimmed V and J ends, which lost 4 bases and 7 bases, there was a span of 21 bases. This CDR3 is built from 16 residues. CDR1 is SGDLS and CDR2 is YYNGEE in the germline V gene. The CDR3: CASSSRGKRIGNEQFF. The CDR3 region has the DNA TGTGCCAGCAGCTCCCGGGGAAAAAGGATCGGGAATGAGCAGTTCTTC.

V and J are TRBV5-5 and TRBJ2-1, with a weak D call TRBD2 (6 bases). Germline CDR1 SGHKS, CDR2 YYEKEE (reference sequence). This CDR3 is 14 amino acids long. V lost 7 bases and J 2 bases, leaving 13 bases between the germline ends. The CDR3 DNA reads TGTGCCAGCTCGGCGGGGCGGGCCTACAATGAGCAGTTCTTC. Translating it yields CASSAGRAYNEQFF. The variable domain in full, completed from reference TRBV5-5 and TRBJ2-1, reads DAGVTQSPTHLIKTRGQQVTLRCSPISGHKSVSWYQQVLGQGPQFIFQYYEKEERGRGNFPDRFSARQFPNYSSELNVNALLLGDSALYLCASSAGRAYNEQFFGPGTRLTVL.

The CDR3: CASSITRNTEAFF. CDR3 DNA: TGTGCCAGTAGTATTACAAGGAACACTGAAGCTTTCTTT. The rearrangement links TRBV19 to TRBJ1-1; no reliable D call. V was shortened by 3 bases and J by 1 base, with 6 bases between the two germline ends. CDR3 length: 13 residues. Germline lookup yields CDR1 LNHDA and CDR2 SQIVND (reference sequence).

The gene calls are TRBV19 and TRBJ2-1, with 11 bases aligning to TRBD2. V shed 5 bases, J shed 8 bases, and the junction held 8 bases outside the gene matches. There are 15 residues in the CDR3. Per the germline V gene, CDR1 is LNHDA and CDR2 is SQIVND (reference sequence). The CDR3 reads CASSVAGGPIYEQFF. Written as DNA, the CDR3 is TGTGCCAGTAGTGTAGCGGGAGGGCCGATTTATGAGCAGTTCTTC.

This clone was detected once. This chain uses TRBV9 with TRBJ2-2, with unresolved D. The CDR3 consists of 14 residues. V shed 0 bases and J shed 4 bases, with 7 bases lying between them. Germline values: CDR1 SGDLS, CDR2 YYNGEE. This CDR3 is CASSVAYSTGELFF. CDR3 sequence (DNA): TGTGCCAGCAGCGTAGCTTACAGCACCGGGGAGCTGTTTTTT.

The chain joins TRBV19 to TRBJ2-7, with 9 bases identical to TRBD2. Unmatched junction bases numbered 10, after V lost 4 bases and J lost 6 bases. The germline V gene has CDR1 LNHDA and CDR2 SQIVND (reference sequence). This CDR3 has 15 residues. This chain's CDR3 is CASSKTSGPLSEQYF. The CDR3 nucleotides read TGTGCCAGTAGTAAAACTAGCGGGCCCCTCTCCGAGCAGTACTTC.

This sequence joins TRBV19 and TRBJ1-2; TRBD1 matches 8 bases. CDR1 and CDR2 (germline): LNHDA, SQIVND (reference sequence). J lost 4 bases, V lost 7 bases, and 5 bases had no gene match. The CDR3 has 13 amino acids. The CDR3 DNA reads TGTGCCAGTAACAGGGGGGAGGGCTATGGCTACACCTTC. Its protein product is CASNRGEGYGYTF.

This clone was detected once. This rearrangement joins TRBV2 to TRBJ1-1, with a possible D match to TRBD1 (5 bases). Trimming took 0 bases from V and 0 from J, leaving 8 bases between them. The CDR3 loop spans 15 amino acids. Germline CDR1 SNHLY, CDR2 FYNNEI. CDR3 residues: CASSEATGVNTEAFF. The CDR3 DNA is TGTGCCAGCAGTGAAGCGACGGGGGTGAACACTGAAGCTTTCTTT.

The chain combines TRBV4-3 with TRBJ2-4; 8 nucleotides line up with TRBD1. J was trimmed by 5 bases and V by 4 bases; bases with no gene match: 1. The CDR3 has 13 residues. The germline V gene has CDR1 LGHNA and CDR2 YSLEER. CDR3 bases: TGCGCCAGCAGCCTGGACAGGGAAAACATTCAGTACTTC. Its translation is CASSLDRENIQYF.

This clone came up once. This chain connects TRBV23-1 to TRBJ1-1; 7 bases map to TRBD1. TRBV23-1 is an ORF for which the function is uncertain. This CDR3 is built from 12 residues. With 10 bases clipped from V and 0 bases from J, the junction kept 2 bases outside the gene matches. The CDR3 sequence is CATGQMNTEAFF. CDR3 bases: TGCGCCACGGGACAGATGAACACTGAAGCTTTCTTT.

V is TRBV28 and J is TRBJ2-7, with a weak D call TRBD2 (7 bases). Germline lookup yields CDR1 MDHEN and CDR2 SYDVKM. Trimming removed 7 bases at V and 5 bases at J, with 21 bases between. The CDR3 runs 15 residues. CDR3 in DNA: TGTGCCAGCAATTATTTGCGGGGGCAACTCCACGAGCAGTACTTC. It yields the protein CASNYLRGQLHEQYF. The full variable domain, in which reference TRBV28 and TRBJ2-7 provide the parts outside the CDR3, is DVKVTQSSRYLVKRTGEKVFLECVQDMDHENMFWYRQDPGLGLRLIYFSYDVKMKEKGDIPEGYSVSREKKERFSLILESASTNQTSMYLCASNYLRGQLHEQYFGPGTRLTVT.

CDR3 protein: CATSRDLGGGYTF. CDR3 bases: TGTGCCACCAGCAGAGATCTAGGGGGAGGCTACACCTTC. V is TRBV15 and J is TRBJ1-2; maybe TRBD1 (6 bases). Trimming removed 0 bases from V and 8 bases from J, with 10 bases in between. CDR1 LNHNV and CDR2 YYDKDF come from the germline V gene (reference sequence). This CDR3 is built from 13 residues.